These T cell receptor beta chains were read from a single sample in a study of T cells in Graves' hyperthyroidism and ophthalmopathy. Each CDR3 protein gets one entry after TCRdb re-called the multiplex PCR reads with MiXCR. The sample holds about 410,000 distinct CDR3 sequences, roughly 14% seen once. The sequencing sample was made of blood. Every receptor here comes from a man between 18 and 29 years old with Graves' ophthalmopathy. Each CDR3 is given with its conserved first and last residue. Fields, in order: V gene, CDR3 length, clone size, D gene, J gene, CDR3 DNA, CDR3 protein. A D gene is named only where the DNA matches it firmly. Clone size is shown for a subset of rows, as once, few, many or a class of expanded clone.

TRBV15,13,few,NA,TRBJ1-2,TGTGCCACCAGCAGTGGGATCGGCTATGGCTACACCTTC,CATSSGIGYGYTF
TRBV20-1,12,many,NA,TRBJ2-2,TGCAGTGCTAACGTAAACACCGGGGAGCTGTTTTTT,CSANVNTGELFF
TRBV10-3,12,many,NA,TRBJ2-1,TGTGCCATCAGTGAGTCGGGGAATGAGCAGTTCTTC,CAISESGNEQFF
TRBV11-2,13,NA,TRBD1,TRBJ1-5,TGTGCCAGCAGTAGGGGGCATGATCAGCCCCAGCATTTT,CASSRGHDQPQHF
TRBV10-3,14,few,NA,TRBJ1-3,TGTGCCATCAGGACCGACCCCGGCTCTGACACCATATATTTT,CAIRTDPGSDTIYF
TRBV5-1,15,many,NA,TRBJ2-3,TGCGCCAGCAGCTTGGAGGGGGCGGGGACAGATACGCAGTATTTT,CASSLEGAGTDTQYF
TRBV6-1,15,few,NA,TRBJ1-2,TGTGCCAGCAGTGAAGGGGGGCAGTATAGCTATGGCTACACCTTC,CASSEGGQYSYGYTF
TRBV9,15,NA,TRBD1,TRBJ2-7,TGTGCCAGCAGCCTCAGGACAGGCTTGGGCTACGAGCAGTACTTC,CASSLRTGLGYEQYF
TRBV5-6,12,many,NA,TRBJ1-1,TGTGCCAGCAGCTTCTGGGGCACTGAAGCTTTCTTT,CASSFWGTEAFF
TRBV19,17,NA,TRBD2,TRBJ2-1,TGTGCCAGTAGTCCGACAATTCCGGGGGGGCCTTTCAATGAGCAGTTCTTC,CASSPTIPGGPFNEQFF
TRBV7-2,15,NA,TRBD2,TRBJ2-7,TGTGCCAGCAGCGTCGGGACTAGCGGGAGTAATGAGCAGTACTTC,CASSVGTSGSNEQYF
TRBV18,17,NA,TRBD2,TRBJ2-7,TGTGCCAGCTCACCCGCGGGACTAGCGGGAGATGGGAACGAGCAGTACTTC,CASSPAGLAGDGNEQYF
TRBV3-1,16,few,TRBD1,TRBJ2-5,TGTGCCAGCAGCCAAGCTCCGGACAGGAGAGAAGAGACCCAGTACTTC,CASSQAPDRREETQYF
TRBV5-1,14,many,NA,TRBJ2-7,TGCGCCAGCAGCTTGGTATGGGATCTCGACGAGCAGTACTTC,CASSLVWDLDEQYF
TRBV18,16,few,TRBD1,TRBJ1-1,TGTGCCAGCTCACCACCTGACAGGGGGATTAACACTGAAGCTTTCTTT,CASSPPDRGINTEAFF
TRBV6-1,17,many,TRBD2,TRBJ2-1,TGTGCCAGCAGACGTACTTGGACTAGCGGGATTTACAATGAGCAGTTCTTC,CASRRTWTSGIYNEQFF
TRBV6-1,13,NA,TRBD1,TRBJ2-2,TGTGCCAGTGGGACAGGGTGGACCGGGGAGCTGTTTTTT,CASGTGWTGELFF
TRBV12-3/TRBV12-4,13,many,NA,TRBJ2-2,TGTGCCAGCAAGATAACGTCCCACGGGGAGCTGTTTTTT,CASKITSHGELFF
TRBV7-9,15,NA,TRBD1,TRBJ1-1,TGTGCCAGCAGCTCCTCCCCAGGGGGGAACACTGAAGCTTTCTTT,CASSSSPGGNTEAFF
TRBV6-2/TRBV6-3,14,many,TRBD1,TRBJ2-5,TGTGCCAGCAGCTACTCGACAGGGGGGGAGACCCAGTACTTC,CASSYSTGGETQYF
TRBV6-1,16,many,NA,TRBJ1-2,TGTGCCAGCAGCGTGGAGAGTCTGCGAACCTCCTCCGGCTACACCTTC,CASSVESLRTSSGYTF
TRBV11-3,14,many,TRBD2,TRBJ2-3,TGTGCCAGCAGCCCACTAGCGACGTCAGATACGCAGTATTTT,CASSPLATSDTQYF
TRBV9,15,few,NA,TRBJ2-2,TGTGCCAGCAGCTCACGACAGAGGAACACCGGGGAGCTGTTTTTT,CASSSRQRNTGELFF
TRBV30,14,NA,TRBD1,TRBJ2-1,TGTGCCTGGAGCCCCGGACAGGGGGCGCATGAGCAGTTCTTC,CAWSPGQGAHEQFF
TRBV27,13,few,TRBD1,TRBJ1-1,TGTGCCAGCAGACCAGGGGGCATGGCTGAAGCTTTCTTT,CASRPGGMAEAFF
TRBV29-1,12,many,NA,TRBJ1-2,TGCAGCGTTGAAGACAGGGGTCGTGGCTACACCTTC,CSVEDRGRGYTF
TRBV5-1,15,NA,TRBD1,TRBJ2-3,TGCGCCAGCAGCTTGACGCCAGGGGGTGCAGATACGCAGTATTTT,CASSLTPGGADTQYF
TRBV7-6,14,many,NA,TRBJ1-1,TGTGCCAGCAGCCCCCCGGGGTGGTACACTGAAGCTTTCTTT,CASSPPGWYTEAFF
TRBV24-1,14,many,TRBD2,TRBJ2-1,TGTGCCACCAGTGATGGGACTATATACAATGAGCAGTTCTTC,CATSDGTIYNEQFF
TRBV3-1,15,many,TRBD1,TRBJ1-1,TGTGCCAGCAGCCAAGGGGGACAGGGGAACACTGAAGCTTTCTTT,CASSQGGQGNTEAFF
TRBV28,13,NA,NA,TRBJ1-5,TGTGCCAGCAGTTCCCCGGGGACTCAGCCCCAGCATTTT,CASSSPGTQPQHF
TRBV18,15,many,TRBD2,TRBJ2-7,TGTGCCAGCTCACCACCACTAGCGGAGGCCTACGAGCAGTACTTC,CASSPPLAEAYEQYF
TRBV6-1,14,many,NA,TRBJ2-3,TGTGCCAGCAGTTGGCAACTAGCAGATGATACGCAGTATTTT,CASSWQLADDTQYF
TRBV13,14,NA,NA,TRBJ2-7,TGTGCCAGCAGCTTAGCGTCCGGAGTCTACGAGCAGTACTTC,CASSLASGVYEQYF
TRBV4-1,13,NA,NA,TRBJ2-1,TGCGCCGGCAGCTACACTAGGAACAATGAGCAGTTCTTC,CAGSYTRNNEQFF
TRBV19,13,many,NA,TRBJ2-5,TGTGCCAGTAGTTTCACCGACCAAGAGACCCAGTACTTC,CASSFTDQETQYF
TRBV6-1,16,NA,NA,TRBJ2-1,TGTGCCAGCAGTTATTGGGGGAGGAGCTCCTACAATGAGCAGTTCTTC,CASSYWGRSSYNEQFF
TRBV4-1,15,NA,NA,TRBJ1-2,TGCGCCAGCAGCCCGAGGGACACTGTTAACTATGGCTACACCTTC,CASSPRDTVNYGYTF
TRBV2,14,many,NA,TRBJ2-7,TGTGCCAGCGGCTGGGCGCTGGTCTCCTACGAGCAGTACTTC,CASGWALVSYEQYF
TRBV2,15,many,TRBD2,TRBJ2-5,TGTGCCAGCAGTGAAGGCGGGGGGACTGTAGAGACCCAGTACTTC,CASSEGGGTVETQYF
TRBV20-1,13,many,TRBD1,TRBJ2-5,TGCAGTGCTAGAGCAGGGGGCCCAGAGACCCAGTACTTC,CSARAGGPETQYF
TRBV18,16,many,NA,TRBJ1-1,TGTGCCAGCTCACCATTGAACCCGGGTATGAACACTGAAGCTTTCTTT,CASSPLNPGMNTEAFF
TRBV12-3/TRBV12-4,13,NA,NA,TRBJ1-2,TGTGTCAGCAGTTTAGGGGGGGACTATGGCTACACCTTC,CVSSLGGDYGYTF
TRBV7-9,15,many,NA,TRBJ2-3,TGTGCCAGCAGCGGGGGCGGTACTAGCACAGATACGCAGTATTTT,CASSGGGTSTDTQYF
TRBV10-3,12,NA,NA,TRBJ2-1,TGTGCCATCAGTCCAGCGGCCAATGAGCAGTTCTTC,CAISPAANEQFF
TRBV11-2,14,NA,TRBD2,TRBJ2-7,TGTGCCAGCAGCTTCCGGGACTACTCCTACGAGCAGTACTTC,CASSFRDYSYEQYF
TRBV5-1,18,NA,TRBD2,TRBJ2-5,TGCGCCAGCAGCTTGTTCGGGACTAGCTCTTACCGGGGGGAGACCCAGTACTTC,CASSLFGTSSYRGETQYF
TRBV6-1,13,many,NA,TRBJ2-3,TGTGCCAGCTTCCGGGTGGGCACAGATACGCAGTATTTT,CASFRVGTDTQYF
TRBV6-1,16,many,TRBD1,TRBJ2-6,TGTGCCAGCACCCCGACAGGGCGCTCTGGGGCCAACGTCCTGACTTTC,CASTPTGRSGANVLTF
TRBV19,16,NA,NA,TRBJ1-2,TGTGCCAGTAGTCCACAGGGAGGGGAGACGGACTATGGCTACACCTTC,CASSPQGGETDYGYTF
TRBV12-3/TRBV12-4,16,NA,NA,TRBJ2-3,TGTGCCAGCAGTTTTTTCCGGATGCCTAGCACAGATACGCAGTATTTT,CASSFFRMPSTDTQYF
TRBV4-1,18,NA,NA,TRBJ2-3,TGCGCCAGCAGCCAAGGCGACACGGGGTTTGGTGGCACAGATACGCAGTATTTT,CASSQGDTGFGGTDTQYF
TRBV2,15,many,NA,TRBJ1-4,TGTGCCAGCAGTGAAAGACAGGCAACTAATGAAAAACTGTTTTTT,CASSERQATNEKLFF
TRBV3-1,15,many,NA,TRBJ1-2,TGTGCCAGCAGCCAAGATTTAGGTGACAGCTATGGCTACACCTTC,CASSQDLGDSYGYTF
TRBV15,16,few,TRBD2,TRBJ2-1,TGTGCCACCAGCAGTGACGGACTAGCGAGTCGGAATGAGCAGTTCTTC,CATSSDGLASRNEQFF
TRBV7-3,14,many,NA,TRBJ2-2,TGTGCCAGCAGCTTAGTTCGGCGGGGAGGGGAGCTGTTTTTT,CASSLVRRGGELFF
TRBV5-6,16,many,TRBD2,TRBJ2-3,TGTGCCAGCAGCCCCTTGGGGGGGGACGCCACAGATACGCAGTATTTT,CASSPLGGDATDTQYF
TRBV2,13,many,NA,TRBJ1-1,TGTGCCAGCAGTGAAGTGGTGGGCACTGAAGCTTTCTTT,CASSEVVGTEAFF
TRBV10-3,16,many,NA,TRBJ2-3,TGTGCCATCAGTTCCACCGGGACACCTAGCACAGATACGCAGTATTTT,CAISSTGTPSTDTQYF